Sequencing of this TCR beta chain was carried out in a study of shared T cell receptors in the human thymus. The V and J ends lost 8 bases and 7 bases respectively, with 18 bases between them. CDR1 and CDR2 (germline): MNHNY, SVGAGI (reference sequence). The CDR3 covers 14 residues. The table came from immunoSEQ multiplex PCR; TCRdb's copy has only in-frame clones and leaves some out. The table lists 650,000 to 950,000 clones, approximately 83% of them singletons. These data also formed part of another study, on human thymus T cells. That work adds: Healthy Finnish infants having corrective surgery for congenital heart defects served as donors. From resections taken during corrective heart surgery, the thymus tissue was obtained. Blood and thymic repertoires both appeared biased in V and J gene usage. Unrelated individuals reportedly shared highly overlapping thymic TCR repertoires.

The rearrangement links TRBV6-6 to TRBJ1-5; D gene uncertain. This TCR derives from a girl under three years old with a congenital heart defect. The sample was thymocytes. The CDR3 DNA is TGTGCCAGCGGCCCTCGAGGTTCTAGGCAGCCCCAGCATTTT. Its protein is CASGPRGSRQPQHF.